Presented here are 25 T cell receptor beta chains from one specimen sequenced in a study of blood T cell repertoires in COVID-19. TCRdb's table, derived via immunoSEQ multiplex PCR, lists solely in-frame clones and lacks some. The sample has around 100,000 clones, around 85% seen once. The sample was peripheral blood. Receptor source: a human donor in a cohort sampled during active COVID-19.

This chain joins TRBV19 and TRBJ2-6; D is perhaps TRBD1 (6 bases). V was shortened by 3 bases and J by 0 bases, with 21 bases between the two germline ends. Germline assignment: CDR1 LNHDA and CDR2 SQIVND (reference sequence). This CDR3 comprises 20 residues. In nucleotides, the CDR3 is TGTGCCAGTAGTATGTCGGCAGGGGATGGGTTTGGCTCTGGGGCCAACGTCCTGACTTTC. As protein: CASSMSAGDGFGSGANVLTF.

The chain uses TRBV2 and TRBJ2-1; the match to TRBD1 covers 9 bases. Germline V gene sequence: CDR1 SNHLY, CDR2 FYNNEI. V was pared by 5 bases and J by 7 bases, with 3 bases of the junction left unmatched. CDR3 size: 13 residues. The CDR3 nucleotides are TGTGCCAGCAGTTTACAGGGGGCGAATGAGCAGTTCTTC. It yields the protein CASSLQGANEQFF.

This clone was observed a few times. The CDR3 nucleotides are TGCGCCAGCAGCCACGGAGGCAATCAGCCCCAGCATTTT. Residues: CASSHGGNQPQHF. V gene TRBV4-1 combines with J gene TRBJ1-5; D unresolved. Germline V gene lookup returns CDR1 MGHRA and CDR2 YSYEKL. Trimming took 3 bases from V and 2 from J, leaving 5 bases between them. The CDR3 has 13 amino acids.

The V call is TRBV5-1, the J call TRBJ2-5; 10 bases are shared with TRBD1. Unmatched junction bases numbered 12, after V lost 8 bases and J lost 5 bases. This CDR3 comprises 15 residues. Germline CDR1 SGHRS, CDR2 YFSETQ. In nucleotides, the CDR3 is TGCGCCAGTTCCGCCCCGACAGGGGGCACCGAGACCCAGTACTTC. This gives the protein CASSAPTGGTETQYF.

The V and J genes are TRBV7-2 and TRBJ2-7; 8 nucleotides match TRBD2. Germline loops: CDR1 SGHTA, CDR2 FQGNSA. This CDR3 is built from 15 residues. The V gene end was trimmed by 3 bases and the J gene end by 4 bases; junction bases not matched to a gene: 8. The CDR3 DNA reads as TGTGCCAGCAGCTTGGGAGCTAGCGGGCATTACGAGCAGTACTTC. Translated, it gives CASSLGASGHYEQYF. Together with reference TRBV7-2 and TRBJ2-7, the CDR3 gives the full variable domain: GAGVSQSPSNKVTEKGKDVELRCDPISGHTALYWYRQSLGQGLEFLIYFQGNSAPDKSGLPSDRFSAERTGGSVSTLTIQRTQQEDSAVYLCASSLGASGHYEQYFGPGTRLTVT.

This clone showed up many times. The rearrangement links TRBV5-1 to TRBJ2-3; TRBD2 aligns across 8 bases. Germline CDR1 and CDR2: SGHRS and YFSETQ. The CDR3 is 17 amino acids. Germline trimming cut 1 base from V and 0 bases from J; bases unmatched to any gene: 7. Here the CDR3 reads CASSLREGRPSTDTQYF. The CDR3 DNA is TGCGCCAGCAGCTTGCGGGAGGGGCGTCCTAGCACAGATACGCAGTATTTT.

The chain recombines TRBV5-4 with TRBJ2-3; a weak D match, TRBD2 (5 bases). Per the germline V gene, CDR1 is SGHNT and CDR2 is YYREEE (reference sequence). The CDR3 length is 16 residues. The germline V and J ends were trimmed by 3 bases and 2 bases, with 16 bases remaining between them. The CDR3 loop reads CASSSSSSRATDTQYF. DNA for the CDR3: TGTGCCAGCAGCTCCTCTTCTTCGCGGGCCACAGATACGCAGTATTTT.

This chain links TRBV30 with TRBJ1-1; D ambiguous. This CDR3 region has 12 residues. Trimming cost V 1 base and J 3 bases, with 6 bases left between them. From germline, CDR1 is GTSNPN and CDR2 SVGIG (reference sequence). The CDR3: CAWSATYTEAFF. In nucleotides, the CDR3 is TGTGCCTGGAGTGCTACCTACACTGAAGCTTTCTTT.

The rearrangement links TRBV7-2 to TRBJ1-3, with 11 positions matching TRBD1. The CDR3 covers 15 residues. CDR1 and CDR2 (germline): SGHTA, FQGNSA. V was clipped by 3 bases and J by 4 bases; unmatched bases: 2. CDR3 region: CASSLDRGRGNTIYF. DNA of the CDR3: TGTGCCAGCAGCTTGGACAGGGGGCGAGGAAACACCATATATTTT.

This chain joins TRBV6-5 and TRBJ1-4, with a tentative D call TRBD1 (6 bases). V dropped 6 bases and J dropped 4 bases, with 15 bases sitting between them. The CDR3 loop spans 15 amino acids. Germline V gene data show CDR1 as MNHEY and CDR2 as SVGAGI. This CDR3 reads CASRDLDRLNEKLFF. For the CDR3, the DNA is TGTGCCAGCAGAGATCTGGACAGACTTAATGAAAAACTGTTTTTT.

The chain carries TRBV19 and TRBJ1-1; TRBD1 matches 11 bases. The CDR3 contains 16 residues. The J segment lost 0 bases and the V segment lost 6 bases, leaving 6 bases of the junction unmatched. The V gene's germline CDR1 is LNHDA and CDR2 SQIVND (reference sequence). The CDR3: CASSQGTGGLNTEAFF. The CDR3 region has the DNA TGTGCCAGTAGCCAAGGGACAGGGGGTTTGAACACTGAAGCTTTCTTT.

The chain joins TRBV3-1 (or the pseudogene TRBV3-2) to TRBJ1-5; 9 bases are a match to TRBD1. The germline V gene has CDR1 LGHDT and CDR2 YNNKEL (reference sequence). The CDR3 sequence is 15 residues long. Unmatched junction bases numbered 4, after V lost 4 bases and J lost 3 bases. CDR3 loop: CASSPRTGVNQPQHF. CDR3 coding DNA: TGTGCCAGCAGCCCCCGGACAGGGGTCAATCAGCCCCAGCATTTT.

The chain uses TRBV19 and TRBJ1-5, with 7 bases lining up with TRBD1. The junction had 5 bases not matched to a gene; V was cut back by 1 base and J by 2 bases. The CDR3 has 16 residues. Germline V gene lookup returns CDR1 LNHDA and CDR2 SQIVND (reference sequence). Here the CDR3 DNA reads TGTGCCAGTAGTATAGTACAGGGGTTAGGCAATCAGCCCCAGCATTTT. Encoded protein: CASSIVQGLGNQPQHF. The whole variable domain, remainder taken from reference TRBV19 and TRBJ1-5, is DGGITQSPKYLFRKEGQNVTLSCEQNLNHDAMYWYRQDPGQGLRLIYYSQIVNDFQKGDIAEGYSVSREKKESFPLTVTSAQKNPTAFYLCASSIVQGLGNQPQHFGDGTRLSIL.

The CDR3 DNA is TGTGCCAGCAGTTCCAGACTAGTCGTCCCCTACGAGCAGTACTTC. This codes for CASSSRLVVPYEQYF. The chain is built from TRBV6-5 and TRBJ2-7; TRBD2 might be the D (6 bases). Germline lookup yields CDR1 MNHEY and CDR2 SVGAGI. The CDR3 is 15 amino acids. V shed 4 bases and J shed 2 bases, with 15 bases lying between them.

This clone was detected only a few times. The gene calls are TRBV7-9 and TRBJ1-2; D remains ambiguous. The length of the CDR3 is 11 residues. The germline V and J ends were trimmed by 2 bases and 8 bases, with 6 bases remaining between them. In germline, CDR1 is SEHNR, CDR2 FQNEAQ (reference sequence). CDR3: CASSLTEGYTF. The CDR3 DNA sequence: TGTGCCAGCAGCTTAACTGAAGGCTACACCTTC.

This chain uses TRBV19 with TRBJ1-1; D is undetermined. Germline-derived CDR1 and CDR2 are LNHDA and SQIVND (reference sequence). V dropped 8 bases and J dropped 5 bases, with 18 bases sitting between them. The CDR3 length is 14 residues. The CDR3 here is CASQPPIRGTEAFF. DNA of the CDR3: TGTGCCAGTCAACCCCCTATCCGAGGGACTGAAGCTTTCTTT. Full variable domain (outside the CDR3, taken from reference TRBV19 and TRBJ1-1): DGGITQSPKYLFRKEGQNVTLSCEQNLNHDAMYWYRQDPGQGLRLIYYSQIVNDFQKGDIAEGYSVSREKKESFPLTVTSAQKNPTAFYLCASQPPIRGTEAFFGQGTRLTVV.

This chain joins TRBV5-1 and TRBJ2-1, with D possibly matching TRBD1 (5 bases). The CDR3 spans 15 residues. V was cut by 1 base and J by 0 bases, with 8 bases left in between. CDR1 SGHRS and CDR2 YFSETQ come from the germline V gene. CDR3 amino acids: CASSLQGSSYNEQFF. The DNA for the CDR3 is TGCGCCAGCAGCTTGCAGGGTAGCTCCTACAATGAGCAGTTCTTC.

The chain employs TRBV5-4 and TRBJ2-6; TRBD2 might be the D (5 bases). Germline loops: CDR1 SGHNT, CDR2 YYREEE (reference sequence). V lost 4 bases and J lost 0, with 5 bases in between. This CDR3 has 14 residues. CDR3 region: CASSRDSGANVLTF. The CDR3 DNA reads TGTGCCAGCAGCCGGGACTCTGGGGCCAACGTCCTGACTTTC. The complete variable domain, with remaining parts taken from reference TRBV5-4 and TRBJ2-6, reads ETGVTQSPTHLIKTRGQQVTLRCSSQSGHNTVSWYQQALGQGPQFIFQYYREEENGRGNFPPRFSGLQFPNYSSELNVNALELDDSALYLCASSRDSGANVLTFGAGSRLTVL.

This chain connects TRBV3-1 (or the pseudogene TRBV3-2) to TRBJ2-7, with D possibly matching TRBD1 (6 bases). This CDR3 comprises 13 residues. V lost 4 bases, J lost 4 bases, and 11 bases lay in between. Looked up from germline, CDR1 is LGHDT and CDR2 is YNNKEL (reference sequence). CDR3 bases: TGTGCCAGCAGCCCCTGGACAGCATACGAGCAGTACTTC. Its translation: CASSPWTAYEQYF.

The rearrangement links TRBV5-1 to TRBJ2-1; TRBD2 agrees at 9 bases. The germline V gene has CDR1 SGHRS and CDR2 YFSETQ. The CDR3 has 16 amino acids. V shed 4 bases and J 7 bases; nucleotides not matched to a gene: 12. The CDR3 spells CASSAQPGLAANEQFF. CDR3 in DNA: TGCGCCAGCAGCGCGCAACCGGGACTAGCTGCTAATGAGCAGTTCTTC.

The chain carries TRBV6-1 and TRBJ1-1, with D possibly being TRBD1 (5 bases). This CDR3 is 14 amino acids long. V shed 2 bases and J shed 0 bases, with 7 bases lying between them. The germline gives CDR1 MNHNS, CDR2 SASEGT. The CDR3 DNA reads as TGTGCCAGCAGTGAACAGGGCCTGAACACTGAAGCTTTCTTT. It is translated as CASSEQGLNTEAFF.

The chain recombines TRBV18 with TRBJ2-3; D possibly corresponds to TRBD1 (6 bases). This CDR3 region has 14 residues. The germline V gene has CDR1 KGHSH and CDR2 LQKENI. V lost 3 bases and J 3 bases, leaving 10 bases between the germline ends. The CDR3 loop is CASSPTGLTDTQYF. CDR3 nucleotides: TGTGCCAGCTCACCGACAGGTTTGACAGATACGCAGTATTTT. Based on the CDR3 plus reference TRBV18 and TRBJ2-3, the full variable domain is NAGVMQNPRHLVRRRGQEARLRCSPMKGHSHVYWYRQLPEEGLKFMVYLQKENIIDESGMPKERFSAEFPKEGPSILRIQQVVRGDSAAYFCASSPTGLTDTQYFGPGTRLTVL.

The chain joins TRBV28 to TRBJ2-1, with 9 nucleotides matching TRBD1. This CDR3 is built from 13 residues. V was pared by 10 bases and J by 7 bases, with 8 bases of the junction left unmatched. The germline CDR1 and CDR2 sequences are MDHEN and SYDVKM. The CDR3 protein is CATRTGARNEQFF. CDR3 nucleotides: TGTGCCACCAGGACAGGGGCGAGAAATGAGCAGTTCTTC.

The CDR3 protein is CASSVGDSTNEKLFF. CDR3 coding DNA: TGTGCCAGCAGCGTGGGGGACTCGACTAATGAAAAACTGTTTTTT. The chain links TRBV9 to TRBJ1-4; possibly TRBD1 for D (5 bases). V lost 2 bases and J lost 2, with 10 bases in between. The CDR3 loop spans 15 amino acids. Per the germline V gene, CDR1 is SGDLS and CDR2 is YYNGEE. The full variable domain, completed using reference TRBV9 and TRBJ1-4, is DSGVTQTPKHLITATGQRVTLRCSPRSGDLSVYWYQQSLDQGLQFLIQYYNGEERAKGNILERFSAQQFPDLHSELNLSSLELGDSALYFCASSVGDSTNEKLFFGSGTQLSVL.

This rearrangement joins TRBV28 to TRBJ2-1, with 13 bases that match TRBD2. The CDR3 consists of 18 residues. The V gene end was trimmed by 7 bases and the J gene end by 9 bases; junction bases not matched to a gene: 18. The germline V gene has CDR1 MDHEN and CDR2 SYDVKM. CDR3 sequence: CASTGVPTSGGVTIEQFF. The CDR3 DNA is TGTGCCAGCACCGGGGTGCCAACTAGCGGGGGGGTGACCATTGAGCAGTTCTTC.